These T cell receptor beta chains were read from a single sample in a study of blood T cell repertoires in COVID-19. The protocol was immunoSEQ multiplex PCR, while the TCRdb copy is restricted to in-frame clones and leaves out a portion. The sample has 240,000 or so clones, roughly 77% seen once; the top ten hold over 3%. Source material: peripheral blood. These receptors were collected from a woman at least 80 years old with acute or convalescent COVID-19. The CDR3 runs from the conserved cysteine through the conserved F or W. Fields, in order: J gene, clone size, V gene, CDR3 protein. The size of a clone is reported for some rows only, either as once, few or many, or as a class for expanded clones.

J: TRBJ2-7
size: NA
V: TRBV14
CDR3: CASSQGRGADSYEQYF

J: TRBJ1-2
size: NA
V: TRBV29-1
CDR3: CSVDGTGQYGYTF

J: TRBJ2-1
size: NA
V: TRBV11-1
CDR3: CASSLGILAQYNEQFF

J: TRBJ1-4
size: NA
V: TRBV5-5
CDR3: CASSLGTARLEALFF

J: TRBJ1-3
size: NA
V: TRBV4-3
CDR3: CASSQDLVGTGNTIYF

J: TRBJ1-2
size: NA
V: TRBV12-3/TRBV12-4
CDR3: CASSFGTGAGYTF

J: TRBJ2-2
size: NA
V: TRBV5-1
CDR3: CASSAGPNRELFF

J: TRBJ1-4
size: NA
V: TRBV9
CDR3: CASSLMGQINEKLFF

J: TRBJ1-3
size: once
V: TRBV4-1
CDR3: CASSQVAGSSSGNTIYF

J: TRBJ1-5
size: few
V: TRBV20-1
CDR3: CSASPVGQGYSNQPQHF

J: TRBJ1-1
size: NA
V: TRBV7-9
CDR3: CASSGGSLNTEAFF

J: TRBJ2-2
size: NA
V: TRBV7-9
CDR3: CASSFPGLAGGRATGELFF

J: TRBJ1-2
size: NA
V: TRBV10-2
CDR3: CASRAGHHNYGYTF

J: TRBJ1-2
size: NA
V: TRBV6-2/TRBV6-3
CDR3: CASSYSLGQLTYGYTF

J: TRBJ2-1
size: NA
V: TRBV9
CDR3: CASSSGRGTLFF

J: TRBJ1-5
size: NA
V: TRBV6-4
CDR3: CASSEMATRGQPQHF

J: TRBJ2-2
size: NA
V: TRBV10-3
CDR3: CAITGQGLNTGELFF

J: TRBJ1-2
size: NA
V: TRBV11-2
CDR3: CASSSLGPGDGYTF

J: TRBJ1-1
size: NA
V: TRBV25-1
CDR3: CASAALDRGGEAFF

J: TRBJ2-2
size: NA
V: TRBV5-5
CDR3: CASSLVLAGGPGELFF

J: TRBJ1-4
size: NA
V: TRBV7-9
CDR3: CASSLARGYDEKLFF

J: TRBJ1-1
size: NA
V: TRBV19
CDR3: CASSIGRQQNTEAFF

J: TRBJ2-4
size: NA
V: TRBV29-1
CDR3: CSVEEDRGKNIQYF

J: TRBJ2-5
size: NA
V: TRBV5-6
CDR3: CASSFNGRGEETQYF

J: TRBJ1-2
size: NA
V: TRBV28
CDR3: CASSLRGFYGYTF

J: TRBJ2-1
size: NA
V: TRBV10-2
CDR3: CASSESLRAGLLRFYNEQFF

J: TRBJ1-3
size: NA
V: TRBV5-1
CDR3: CASSLAAGVPSGNTIYF

J: TRBJ1-5
size: NA
V: TRBV5-1
CDR3: CASSLSGSNQPQHF

J: TRBJ1-6
size: NA
V: TRBV7-3
CDR3: CASSQTGYNSPLHF

J: TRBJ1-2
size: NA
V: TRBV6-1
CDR3: CASSESLLRYGYTF

J: TRBJ2-2
size: NA
V: TRBV2
CDR3: CASSRNGLAGANTGELFF

J: TRBJ2-3
size: few
V: TRBV5-1
CDR3: CASSFSTGGSGDTQYF

J: TRBJ2-4
size: NA
V: TRBV7-9
CDR3: CASARTGLDIQYF

J: TRBJ2-7
size: few
V: TRBV2
CDR3: CASSLSYEQYF

J: TRBJ1-6
size: NA
V: TRBV5-6
CDR3: CASSLGQYQGSPLHF

J: TRBJ2-3
size: NA
V: TRBV5-1
CDR3: CASSLQGADTQYF

J: TRBJ1-2
size: NA
V: TRBV2
CDR3: CASSTQGPHYGYTF

J: TRBJ1-4
size: NA
V: TRBV28
CDR3: CASSRPGGRGEKLFF

J: TRBJ1-1
size: few
V: TRBV10-2
CDR3: CASSDGQRKMNTEAFF

J: TRBJ1-5
size: NA
V: TRBV10-2
CDR3: CASRATGSNQPQHF

J: TRBJ1-3
size: NA
V: TRBV7-2
CDR3: CASSLTIYGNTIYF

J: TRBJ2-2
size: NA
V: TRBV4-1
CDR3: CASSPGQGAFGELFF

J: TRBJ1-2
size: NA
V: TRBV15
CDR3: CATSRDRDRVGGYTF

J: TRBJ1-2
size: once
V: TRBV19
CDR3: CASSRGQNYGYTF

J: TRBJ1-2
size: NA
V: TRBV4-3
CDR3: CASSQGQGLGGYTF

J: TRBJ2-1
size: few
V: TRBV7-2
CDR3: CASSPGLDRGEQFF

J: TRBJ1-2
size: few
V: TRBV19
CDR3: CASTDRQGYGYTF

J: TRBJ2-2
size: many
V: TRBV5-1
CDR3: CASSQGQPGELFF

J: TRBJ2-7
size: NA
V: TRBV20-1
CDR3: CSAVGLNHQYF

J: TRBJ1-1
size: few
V: TRBV7-9
CDR3: CASSWTGGNTEAFF

J: TRBJ2-5
size: NA
V: TRBV6-5
CDR3: CASSYSSGRGQETQYF

J: TRBJ2-3
size: once
V: TRBV6-2/TRBV6-3
CDR3: CASSSSTSKFLDTQYF

J: TRBJ2-6
size: NA
V: TRBV5-4
CDR3: CASSLRDRVISGANVLTF

J: TRBJ2-1
size: NA
V: TRBV18
CDR3: CASSPVSYNEQFF

J: TRBJ1-2
size: NA
V: TRBV4-3
CDR3: CASSQDSSHYGYTF

J: TRBJ1-2
size: NA
V: TRBV5-1
CDR3: CASSSQGDYGYTF